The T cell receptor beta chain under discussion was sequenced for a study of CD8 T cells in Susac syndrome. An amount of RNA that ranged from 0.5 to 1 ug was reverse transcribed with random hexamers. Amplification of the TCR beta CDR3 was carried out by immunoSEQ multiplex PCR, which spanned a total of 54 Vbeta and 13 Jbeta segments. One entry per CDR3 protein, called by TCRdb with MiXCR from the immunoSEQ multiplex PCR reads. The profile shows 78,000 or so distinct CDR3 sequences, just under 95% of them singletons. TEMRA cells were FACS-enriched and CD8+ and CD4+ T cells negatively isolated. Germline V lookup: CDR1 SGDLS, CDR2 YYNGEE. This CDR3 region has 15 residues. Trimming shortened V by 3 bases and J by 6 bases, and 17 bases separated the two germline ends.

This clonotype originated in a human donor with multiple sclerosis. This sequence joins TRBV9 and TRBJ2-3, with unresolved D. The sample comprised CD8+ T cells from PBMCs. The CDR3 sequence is CASSAGDTGFDTQYF. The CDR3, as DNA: TGTGCCAGCAGCGCCGGTGACACGGGTTTTGATACGCAGTATTTT.